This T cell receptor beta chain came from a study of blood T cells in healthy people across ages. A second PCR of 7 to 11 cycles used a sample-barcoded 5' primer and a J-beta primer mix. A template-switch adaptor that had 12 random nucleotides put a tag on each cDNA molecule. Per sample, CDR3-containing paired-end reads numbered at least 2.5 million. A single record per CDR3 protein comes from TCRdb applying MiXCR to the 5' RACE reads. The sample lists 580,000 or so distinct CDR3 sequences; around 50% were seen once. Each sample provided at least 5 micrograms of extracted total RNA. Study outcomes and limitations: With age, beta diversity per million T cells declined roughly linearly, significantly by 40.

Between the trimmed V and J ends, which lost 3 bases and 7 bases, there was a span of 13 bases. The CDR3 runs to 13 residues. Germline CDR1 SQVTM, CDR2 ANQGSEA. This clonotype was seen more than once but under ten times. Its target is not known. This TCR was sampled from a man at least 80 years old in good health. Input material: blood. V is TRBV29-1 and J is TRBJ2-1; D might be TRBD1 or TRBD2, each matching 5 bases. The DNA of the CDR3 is TGCAGCGTTGATCGTACTAGGGGAAATGAGCAGTTCTTC. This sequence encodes CSVDRTRGNEQFF.